This T cell receptor (beta chain) appears in the sequencing data of a study of technical replicates of blood from a few donors. There are 14 residues in the CDR3. Germline V gene data show CDR1 as SGHRS and CDR2 as YFSETQ. The V end was cut by 0 bases, the J end by 5 bases, with 12 bases between. Here immunoSEQ multiplex PCR was the method, and the copy in TCRdb shows in-frame clones only, minus some. The sample has 81,000 or so clones; roughly 96% are singletons. V usage is TRBV5-1 and J usage is TRBJ2-7; D is undetermined. The sequence derives from a human donor in good health. The sample consisted of T cells isolated from PBMCs. The CDR3 DNA reads TGCGCCAGCAGCTTGGGGTTAAGCTATCACGAGCAGTACTTC. It yields the protein CASSLGLSYHEQYF. Supplemented by reference TRBV5-1 and TRBJ2-7, the full variable domain reads KAGVTQTPRYLIKTRGQQVTLSCSPISGHRSVSWYQQTPGQGLQFLFEYFSETQRNKGNFPGRFSGRQFSNSRSEMNVSTLELGDSALYLCASSLGLSYHEQYFGPGTRLTVT.